This is a list of T cell receptor beta chains from one sample in a study of control samples from healthy donors and cancer patients. Sequencing was performed with immunoSEQ multiplex PCR; in TCRdb, only in-frame clones are kept and a portion is missing. The data hold some 100,000 clones, with 93% observed a single time. The sequenced sample was blood. These receptors originate from a young man in good health. The CDR3 runs from the conserved cysteine through the conserved F or W. D genes are given only for firm matches. The size field is filled for only some rows; it gives once, few, many or a size class.

V gene: TRBV4-3; clone size: NA; D gene: NA; J gene: TRBJ2-1; CDR3 protein: CASSQEDRAYNEQFF; CDR3 DNA: TGCGCCAGCAGCCAAGAAGACAGAGCGTACAATGAGCAGTTCTTC
V gene: TRBV5-1; clone size: NA; D gene: TRBD1; J gene: TRBJ2-1; CDR3 protein: CASSLGRTGLGNEQFF; CDR3 DNA: TGCGCCAGCAGCTTGGGGAGGACAGGTTTGGGCAATGAGCAGTTCTTC
V gene: TRBV27; clone size: NA; D gene: NA; J gene: TRBJ1-5; CDR3 protein: CASSSTGSPRNQPQHF; CDR3 DNA: TGTGCCAGCAGTTCAACCGGGTCTCCCCGGAATCAGCCCCAGCATTTT
V gene: TRBV6-2/TRBV6-3; clone size: once; D gene: NA; J gene: TRBJ1-1; CDR3 protein: CASSTTWAEAFF; CDR3 DNA: TGTGCCAGCAGTACGACCTGGGCTGAAGCTTTCTTT
V gene: TRBV27; clone size: NA; D gene: TRBD1; J gene: TRBJ1-1; CDR3 protein: CASRGQMNTEAFF; CDR3 DNA: TGTGCCAGCAGGGGACAGATGAACACTGAAGCTTTCTTT
V gene: TRBV6-1; clone size: NA; D gene: NA; J gene: TRBJ1-6; CDR3 protein: CASSVGERIYNSPLHF; CDR3 DNA: TGTGCCAGCAGTGTGGGGGAGCGGATCTATAATTCACCCCTCCACTTT
V gene: TRBV18; clone size: NA; D gene: NA; J gene: TRBJ1-2; CDR3 protein: CASSTNNYGYTF; CDR3 DNA: TGTGCCAGCTCCACGAATAACTATGGCTACACCTTC
V gene: TRBV6-5; clone size: once; D gene: NA; J gene: TRBJ2-3; CDR3 protein: CATAAPGHTDTQYF; CDR3 DNA: TGTGCTACAGCCGCCCCGGGACACACAGATACGCAGTATTTT
V gene: TRBV29-1; clone size: once; D gene: TRBD1; J gene: TRBJ1-2; CDR3 protein: CSVERDRDRERGYTF; CDR3 DNA: TGCAGCGTTGAACGGGACAGGGACCGGGAGCGTGGCTACACCTTC
V gene: TRBV7-3; clone size: once; D gene: NA; J gene: TRBJ2-3; CDR3 protein: CASSAYRTDTDTQYF; CDR3 DNA: TGTGCCAGCAGCGCCTATAGGACGGACACAGATACGCAGTATTTT